These 32 T cell receptor beta chains share one sample of origin, sequenced in a study of metastatic and nonmetastatic thyroid tumors. MiXCR re-clonotyped the PCR reads for TCRdb. Seen here are about 12,000 clones, 20% to 25% observed once, and the top ten hold more than 13%. Nobody among the patients had been given any treatment before thyroid surgery. Source material: adjacent normal tissue. The receptor source for this set is a female donor with papillary thyroid cancer or a benign thyroid nodule (not recorded which). Some clones in this sample may be carry-over from other donors' samples.

Sample share makes this clone medium-sized. This rearrangement joins TRBV6-1 to TRBJ2-2; D is undetermined. The CDR3 totals 15 residues. The V end lost 2 bases, the J end lost 0 bases, and 7 bases lay between the germline ends. Germline V CDR1 and CDR2: MNHNS, SASEGT. The CDR3 loop is CASSEHGTNTGELFF. DNA for the CDR3: TGTGCCAGCAGTGAACACGGTACGAACACCGGGGAGCTGTTTTTT.

This clone rates as medium-sized. Here the CDR3 DNA reads TGCAGTGCTAGAGATCTCGGGACAGTCAATCAGCCCCAGCATTTT. It specifies CSARDLGTVNQPQHF. The chain has TRBV20-1 and TRBJ1-5; 7 bases agree with TRBD1. V was clipped by 0 bases and J by 3 bases; unmatched bases: 5. The CDR3 consists of 15 residues. Germline CDR1 is DFQATT and CDR2 is SNEGSKA (reference sequence).

This clone was counted only a few times. V is TRBV27 and J is TRBJ2-6; D remains ambiguous. The ends were cut back, 5 bases at V and 1 base at J, with 9 bases in the middle. The germline gives CDR1 MNHEY, CDR2 SMNVEV (reference sequence). The CDR3 runs 15 residues. The CDR3 sequence: CASSRNPSGANVLTF. In nucleotides, the CDR3 is TGTGCCAGCAGTAGAAACCCTTCTGGGGCCAACGTCCTGACTTTC.

By proportion, this clone is medium-sized. The chain has TRBV6-2 or TRBV6-3 and TRBJ2-3; the D gene is possibly TRBD2 (6 bases). CDR3 length equals 16 residues. Germline CDR1 and CDR2: MNHEY and SVGEGT. Trimming left V 7 bases short and J 0 bases short, with 17 bases between. For the CDR3, the DNA is TGTGCCAGCACCTCATCTTTTCGGGGGAGCACAGATACGCAGTATTTT. It codes for CASTSSFRGSTDTQYF.

Details on this clone: The junction departs from the called germline gene at one end, perhaps through a read error. The chain employs TRBV28 and TRBJ2-7, with D possibly TRBD1 on 6 matching bases. The CDR3 sequence is 15 residues long. The germline CDR1 and CDR2 sequences are MDHEN and SYDVKM. Here the CDR3 reads CASRAPGTNNYEKYF. CDR3 sequence (DNA): TGTGCGAGCAGAGCCCCCGGGACAAATAACTACGAGAAGTACTTC.

This clone was seen repeatedly, ten times or more. This chain uses TRBV3-1 with TRBJ2-4, with 7 bases fitting TRBD2. The CDR3 spans 15 residues. Germline values: CDR1 LGHDT, CDR2 YNNKEL (reference sequence). V lost 1 base and J lost 8; bases outside the gene matches: 8. DNA for the CDR3: TGTGCCAGCAGCCAAGGCGGGAGACCTTGGGACATTCAGTACTTC. Translated: CASSQGGRPWDIQYF.

This clone was seen at least ten times. The chain is built from TRBV7-2 and TRBJ2-3, with D tentatively TRBD2 (5 bases). Trimming shortened V by 1 base and J by 4 bases, and 9 bases separated the two germline ends. The germline gives CDR1 SGHTA, CDR2 FQGNSA. The CDR3 totals 14 residues. CDR3 bases: TGTGCCAGCAGCTTAGATGGGCGGGCAGATACGCAGTATTTT. As protein: CASSLDGRADTQYF.

This clone was detected ten times or more. J is TRBJ1-4 and V is TRBV5-6; D not certain. The CDR3 is 14 amino acids. Germline V gives CDR1 SGHDT, CDR2 YYEEEE. V gave up 0 bases and J gave up 8 bases, with 11 bases separating them. The CDR3 DNA reads TGTGCCAGCAGCTTGGCTGGCCTAGGGGAAAAACTGTTTTTT. Residues: CASSLAGLGEKLFF. The full variable domain, with the rest looked up from reference TRBV5-6 and TRBJ1-4, is DAGVTQSPTHLIKTRGQQVTLRCSPKSGHDTVSWYQQALGQGPQFIFQYYEEEERQRGNFPDRFSGHQFPNYSSELNVNALLLGDSALYLCASSLAGLGEKLFFGSGTQLSVL.

This clone was seen repeatedly, ten times or more. The gene calls are TRBV4-1 and TRBJ2-5, with 8 bases fitting TRBD1. This CDR3 spans 17 amino acids. The junction had 12 bases not matched to a gene; V was cut back by 0 bases and J by 6 bases. The germline CDR1 and CDR2 sequences are MGHRA and YSYEKL. CDR3 DNA: TGCGCCAGCAGCCAAGATATCAGGACAGGGACTTGGAAGACCCAGTACTTC. Translation gives CASSQDIRTGTWKTQYF.

About this clone itself: A much larger clone differs from this one at a single base, so this may be a read error. V gene TRBV15 combines with J gene TRBJ2-1, with D unclear. The germline CDR1 and CDR2 sequences are LNHNV and YYDKDF (reference sequence). The CDR3 spans 11 residues. In DNA, the CDR3 is TGTGCCACCAGCAGACACAATGAGCATTTCTTC. Translation gives CATSRHNEHFF.

The CDR3 sequence: CASKGREYEKLFF. In DNA form, the CDR3 reads TGTGCCAGCAAGGGGAGGGAGTATGAAAAACTGTTTTTT. The J gene is TRBJ1-4, the V gene TRBV6-1, with D perhaps TRBD1 (5 bases). Germline V gene data show CDR1 as MNHNS and CDR2 as SASEGT. CDR3 length equals 13 residues. Trimming removed 7 bases at V and 6 bases at J, with 12 bases between.

In nucleotides, the CDR3 is TGTGCCAGCAGTCAGCAAGCGGGAGATGTCTACGAGCAGTACTTC. Amino acid sequence: CASSQQAGDVYEQYF. The rearrangement links TRBV28 to TRBJ2-7, with 8 bases identical to TRBD2. Germline V CDR1 and CDR2: MDHEN, SYDVKM. CDR3 size: 15 residues. Unmatched junction bases numbered 9, after V lost 5 bases and J lost 3 bases.

By proportion, this clone is medium-sized (0.01 to 0.1%). This chain joins TRBV6-2 or TRBV6-3 and TRBJ2-2; 7 bases are shared with TRBD2. V shed 8 bases, J shed 6 bases, and the junction held 3 bases outside the gene matches. The V gene's germline CDR1 is MNHEY and CDR2 SVGEGT. The CDR3 is 12 residues long. The CDR3 sequence: CASGREAGELFF. DNA for the CDR3: TGTGCCAGCGGGAGGGAAGCCGGGGAGCTGTTTTTT.

This clone was picked up a small number of times. J is TRBJ1-5 and V is TRBV2; D gene uncertain. V lost 6 bases and J 16 bases, leaving 25 bases between the germline ends. The CDR3 has 14 amino acids. The germline V gene encodes CDR1 SNHLY and CDR2 FYNNEI. CDR3 residues: CASRPGIQVVGHHF. CDR3 nucleotide sequence: TGTGCCAGCAGACCGGGAATCCAGGTGGTTGGCCATCATTTT. Looking up the rest from reference TRBV2 and TRBJ1-5 gives the full variable domain: EPEVTQTPSHQVTQMGQEVILRCVPISNHLYFYWYRQILGQKVEFLVSFYNNEISEKSEIFDDQFSVERPDGSNFTLKIRSTKLEDSAMYFCASRPGIQVVGHHFGDGTRLSIL.

This clone turned up a few times. The chain joins TRBV28 to TRBJ2-7; D gene unclear. V was pared by 7 bases and J by 1 base, with 14 bases between. Per the germline V gene, CDR1 is MDHEN and CDR2 is SYDVKM. This CDR3 has 14 residues. CDR3 amino acids: CASNKQWYSYEQYF. In DNA form, the CDR3 reads TGTGCCAGCAATAAACAATGGTATTCCTACGAGCAGTACTTC. Full variable domain (outside the CDR3, taken from reference TRBV28 and TRBJ2-7): DVKVTQSSRYLVKRTGEKVFLECVQDMDHENMFWYRQDPGLGLRLIYFSYDVKMKEKGDIPEGYSVSREKKERFSLILESASTNQTSMYLCASNKQWYSYEQYFGPGTRLTVT.

This clone has only a few counts. The V and J genes are TRBV7-3 and TRBJ2-2, with D unresolved. Trimming took 5 bases from V and 3 from J, leaving 10 bases between them. Germline CDR1 is SGHTA and CDR2 is FQGTGA. CDR3 length: 14 residues. CDR3 protein: CASSTDSYTGELFF. DNA of the CDR3: TGTGCCAGCAGCACCGACTCATACACCGGGGAGCTGTTTTTT.

This clone has ten or more counts. The chain carries TRBV20-1 and TRBJ1-3; the D is unclear. CDR1 is DFQATT, CDR2 SNEGSKA, per germline (reference sequence). Trimming left V 3 bases short and J 0 bases short, with 12 bases between. The CDR3 has 15 amino acids. As DNA, the CDR3 is TGCAGTGCTAGGGCCGGGTCTACCTCTGGAAACACCATATATTTT. This gives the protein CSARAGSTSGNTIYF.

J is TRBJ2-5 and V is TRBV5-1; TRBD1 aligns across 9 bases. Unmatched junction bases numbered 7, after V lost 5 bases and J lost 5 bases. This CDR3 is built from 14 residues. CDR1 and CDR2 (germline): SGHRS, YFSETQ. The DNA of the CDR3 is TGCGCCAGCAGTCCCGGACAGGGGCGGGAGACCCAGTACTTC. It is translated as CASSPGQGRETQYF. Full variable domain (remainder filled in from reference TRBV5-1 and TRBJ2-5): KAGVTQTPRYLIKTRGQQVTLSCSPISGHRSVSWYQQTPGQGLQFLFEYFSETQRNKGNFPGRFSGRQFSNSRSEMNVSTLELGDSALYLCASSPGQGRETQYFGPGTRLLVL.

The chain uses TRBV6-1 and TRBJ2-7, with 11 positions matching TRBD2. The V and J ends lost 6 bases and 0 bases, in that order; junction bases with no gene match: 4. Per the germline V gene, CDR1 is MNHNS and CDR2 is SASEGT. The CDR3 covers 15 residues. The CDR3 region has the DNA TGTGCCAGCAGGACTAGCGGGGCGGTCTCCTACGAGCAGTACTTC. Protein: CASRTSGAVSYEQYF.

This clone rates as medium-sized. The chain links TRBV6-1 to TRBJ2-2; D is perhaps TRBD2 (5 bases). This CDR3 is 16 amino acids long. The V gene's germline CDR1 is MNHNS and CDR2 SASEGT. With 4 bases removed from V and 4 bases from J, the gap between germline ends came to 16 bases. The CDR3 region has the DNA TGTGCCAGCAGTGGAATATTAGGAGGTGGCACCGGGGAGCTGTTTTTT. Amino acids: CASSGILGGGTGELFF.

This clone came up a few times. The chain recombines TRBV6-5 with TRBJ2-1, with D unclear. The CDR3 has 16 residues. The germline V gene encodes CDR1 MNHEY and CDR2 SVGAGI. Trimming took off 2 bases at V and 4 bases at J, with 15 bases between the two ends. The CDR3 region has the DNA TGTGCCAGCAGTTACCGACCAGACCTCTCATACAATGAGCAGTTCTTC. Its protein product is CASSYRPDLSYNEQFF.

In the case of this clone: Given a much more abundant clone one base away, this may be a read error. The chain has TRBV3-1 and TRBJ1-1; possibly TRBD1 for D (5 bases). The CDR3 has 14 residues. Germline CDR1 reads LGHDT; CDR2 reads YNNKEL (reference sequence). The DNA of the CDR3 is TGTGCCAACAGCCAAGATACTGGTGGGGGGGAAGCTTTCTTT. This encodes CANSQDTGGGEAFF.

Turning to this clone: Since no conserved phenylalanine or tryptophan closes the CDR3, a read error is the likely cause. V is TRBV5-4 and J is TRBJ2-7; TRBD1 or TRBD2 may be the D gene (5 bases each). Between the trimmed V and J ends, which lost 0 bases and 4 bases, there was a span of 14 bases. The CDR3 runs 15 residues. Looked up from germline, CDR1 is SGHNT and CDR2 is YYREEE (reference sequence). As DNA, the CDR3 is TGTGCCAGCAGCTTGGGCCAGGGAGTAGTATACGAGCAGTACCTC. Translating it yields CASSLGQGVVYEQYL.

On this clone itself: This CDR3 fails to terminate in the conserved phenylalanine or tryptophan, so it likely reflects a read error. The chain combines TRBV7-6 with TRBJ2-7, with D perhaps matching TRBD1 (5 bases). Trimming removed 5 bases at V and 2 bases at J, with 16 bases between. The CDR3 loop spans 15 amino acids. The germline V gene has CDR1 SGHVS and CDR2 FNYEAQ. As DNA, the CDR3 is TGTGCCAGCAGCATAACAGGCTGGCAGACCTACGAGCAGTACTCC. Its protein is CASSITGWQTYEQYS.

In this sample, this clone turned up many times. This may be a read error, as it is one base from a much larger clone. No conserved phenylalanine or tryptophan ends this CDR3, so it is likely a read error. This chain uses TRBV7-9 with TRBJ1-2, with 7 bases identical to TRBD1. This CDR3 has 13 amino acids. Trimming removed 5 bases from V and 6 bases from J; junction bases left unmatched: 6. Germline lookup yields CDR1 SEHNR and CDR2 FQNEAQ (reference sequence). In DNA, the CDR3 is TGTGCCAGCAGCCCGGGACAGAACGATGGCTACACCTCC. Translated, it gives CASSPGQNDGYTS.

This clone was counted at least ten times. A read error is possible here, since a much larger clone lies one base away. The chain carries TRBV11-2 and TRBJ2-4; D possibly matches TRBD1 or TRBD2 (7 bases each). Germline values: CDR1 SGHAT, CDR2 FQNNGV. This CDR3 spans 14 amino acids. With 7 bases removed from V and 8 bases from J, the gap between germline ends came to 18 bases. The CDR3 is CASIPGGDMDIQYF. CDR3 in DNA: TGTGCCAGCATCCCAGGGGGGGATATGGACATTCAGTACTTC.

This clone was detected a few times. V and J are TRBV28 and TRBJ1-1, with TRBD1 matching 10 bases. Trimming at V came to 5 bases and at J to 4 bases, leaving 10 bases not matched to a gene. Looked up from germline, CDR1 is MDHEN and CDR2 is SYDVKM. The length of the CDR3 is 16 residues. For the CDR3, the DNA is TGTGCCAGCAGTCCCGGGACAGGGGCCCTTGGCACTGAAGCTTTCTTT. Translated: CASSPGTGALGTEAFF.

In this sample, this clone turned up once. The V and J genes are TRBV12-3 or TRBV12-4 and TRBJ2-1; 9 nucleotides match TRBD2. The CDR3 contains 14 residues. J was trimmed by 5 bases and V by 6 bases; bases with no gene match: 5. The DNA for the CDR3 is TGTGCCAGCAGGCCGCGGGGGGGCCACAATGAGCAGTTCTTC. As protein: CASRPRGGHNEQFF.

This clone was recorded at least ten times. The chain uses TRBV4-1 and TRBJ2-3; 9 nucleotides line up with TRBD2. The junction had 10 bases not matched to a gene; V was cut back by 2 bases and J by 1 base. CDR3 length: 18 residues. CDR1 is MGHRA, CDR2 YSYEKL, per germline. CDR3 amino acids: CASSQPLFGGGGTDTQYF. In DNA, the CDR3 is TGCGCCAGCAGCCAACCCCTTTTTGGCGGGGGGGGCACAGATACGCAGTATTTT.

This chain joins TRBV24-1 and TRBJ2-5; D is undetermined. CDR1 is KGHDR and CDR2 is SFDVKD in the germline V gene. The CDR3 covers 18 residues. V was shortened by 4 bases and J by 5 bases, with 25 bases between the two germline ends. The CDR3 here is CATSETPWAGWMGETQYF. Here the CDR3 DNA reads TGTGCCACCAGTGAAACCCCCTGGGCTGGCTGGATGGGCGAGACCCAGTACTTC.

This clone has more than one count but fewer than ten. The rearrangement joins TRBV12-3 or TRBV12-4 to TRBJ1-2, with D uncertain. CDR3 length: 15 amino acids. Trimming took off 5 bases at V and 4 bases at J, with 17 bases between the two ends. CDR3 sequence: CASSPSSGGSYGYTF. Here the CDR3 DNA reads TGTGCCAGCAGTCCCAGTTCGGGAGGAAGCTATGGCTACACCTTC.

The rearrangement uses TRBV7-8 and TRBJ2-3; perhaps TRBD1 as D (5 bases). Germline V gene data show CDR1 as SGHVS and CDR2 as FQNEAQ. The V end was cut by 5 bases, the J end by 4 bases, with 10 bases between. This CDR3 spans 13 amino acids. The CDR3 sequence: CASSLGAPDTQYF. In nucleotides, the CDR3 is TGTGCCAGCAGCCTTGGGGCCCCAGATACGCAGTATTTT.